Listed here is a single T cell receptor beta chain. The data are from a study of OX40 agonist ivuxolimab in advanced cancers. Looking at the study overall: Subjects had a mean age of approximately 60 years, with a range of 23 to 79; approximately 83% were male.

The V and J ends lost 4 bases and 2 bases, in that order; junction bases with no gene match: 7. The V gene's germline CDR1 is MNHEY and CDR2 SVGAGI. The length of the CDR3 is 16 residues. The assay was immunoSEQ multiplex PCR, and TCRdb's table has in-frame clones only and misses some. The sample has about 70,000 clones; about 84% are singletons. This receptor was taken from an adult with an advanced solid tumor such as melanoma, head and neck, liver or kidney cancer. This specimen consisted of CD4+ or CD8+ T cells sorted from blood, obtained in a trial of the OX40 agonist ivuxolimab. The gene calls are TRBV6-5 and TRBJ2-2, with TRBD2 identical over 7 bases. The CDR3 DNA reads as TGTGCCAGCAGTTTGGTTGCTAGCGGTAACACCGGGGAGCTGTTTTTT. Residues: CASSLVASGNTGELFF.